These 25 T cell receptor beta chains came from one sample sequenced in a study of immune heterogeneity within non-small cell lung tumors. Multiplex PCR employing 32 V and 13 J primers generated amplicons of the TCR beta CDR3. From the multiplex PCR reads, TCRdb called clonotypes with MiXCR, one entry per CDR3 protein. The sample has 20,000 to 25,000 distinct CDR3 sequences, less than 35% seen once. Template material for each sample was 550 to 700 ng of bulk tumor genomic DNA. Doctors removed several biopsies from each primary tumor during surgery, keeping them far apart. It was patients with untreated, newly diagnosed non-small cell lung cancer who underwent curative surgery. The sample consisted of lung tumor tissue. These receptors were taken from a man in his forties or fifties with non-small cell lung cancer.

Concerning this clonotype itself: A read error may be the cause here, since a much bigger clone is one base away. The rearrangement joins TRBV19 to TRBJ1-6, with 7 bases lining up with TRBD1. CDR3 size: 16 residues. CDR1 and CDR2 from the germline V gene are LNHDA and SQIVND (reference sequence). CDR3 loop: CANPQGGSSYNSPLRF. CDR3 coding DNA: TGTGCCAACCCTCAGGGGGGGAGCTCCTATAATTCACCCCTCCGCTTT. The full variable domain, in which reference TRBV19 and TRBJ1-6 provide the parts outside the CDR3, is DGGITQSPKYLFRKEGQNVTLSCEQNLNHDAMYWYRQDPGQGLRLIYYSQIVNDFQKGDIAEGYSVSREKKESFPLTVTSAQKNPTAFYLCANPQGGSSYNSPLRFGNGTRLTVT.

This clonotype turned up a few times. The rearrangement uses TRBV5-1 and TRBJ1-1; 8 nucleotides agree with TRBD1. The CDR3 sequence is 14 residues long. Unmatched junction bases numbered 2, after V lost 3 bases and J lost 1 base. CDR1 is SGHRS, CDR2 YFSETQ, per germline. CDR3: CASSSQGGNTEAFF. CDR3 DNA sequence: TGCGCCAGCAGCTCACAGGGGGGGAACACTGAAGCTTTCTTT.

The chain links TRBV20-1 to TRBJ1-6, with 7 bases fitting TRBD1. There are 14 residues in the CDR3. V trimming: 5 bases; J trimming: 5 bases; junction bases outside the gene matches: 6. Germline V gene sequence: CDR1 DFQATT, CDR2 SNEGSKA (reference sequence). The CDR3 here is CSAQQGRDNSPLHF. The CDR3 DNA follows: TGCAGTGCTCAACAGGGGCGGGATAATTCACCCCTCCACTTT.

Turning to this clonotype: A much larger clone differs by one base, so this may be a read error. This rearrangement joins TRBV6-4 to TRBJ2-7, with D unresolved. With 2 bases removed from V and 9 bases from J, the gap between germline ends came to 8 bases. Per the germline V gene, CDR1 is MRHNA and CDR2 is SNTAGT. The CDR3 runs 11 residues. The CDR3 protein is CASSDIRGQYF. The CDR3 nucleotides are TGTGCCAGCAGTGACATTCGCGGGCAGTACTTC.

J is TRBJ2-5 and V is TRBV28; 9 positions agree with TRBD1. The CDR3 totals 15 residues. V was pared by 2 bases and J by 4 bases, with 5 bases of the junction left unmatched. Germline lookup yields CDR1 MDHEN and CDR2 SYDVKM. The CDR3 DNA is TGTGCCAGCAGTTTAACGGGACAGGGAAGAGAGACCCAGTACTTC. Translation gives CASSLTGQGRETQYF.

Concerning this clonotype: This may arise from a read error, as a much more abundant clone is one base away. J is TRBJ1-5 and V is TRBV7-2; tentative D call: TRBD1 (6 bases). CDR1 is SGHTA, CDR2 FQGNSA, per germline. V dropped 1 base and J dropped 3 bases, with 19 bases sitting between them. The CDR3 spans 18 residues. The CDR3 reads CASSLGTEVFSTNQPQHF. In DNA form, the CDR3 reads TGTGCCAGCAGCTTAGGGACAGAAGTTTTTTCAACCAATCAGCCCCAGCATTTT.

This clonotype was found a few times. A read error is possible here, since a much larger clone lies one base away. Given the absence of the conserved phenylalanine or tryptophan at the CDR3 end, a read error is likely. The chain recombines TRBV11-2 with TRBJ2-7; D remains unclear. Germline V CDR1 and CDR2: SGHAT, FQNNGV. This CDR3 comprises 12 residues. The ends were cut back, 1 base at V and 7 bases at J, with 8 bases in the middle. The CDR3 DNA sequence: TGTGCCAGCAGCTTAGGCTGGGCAGAGCAGTACTTA. Encoded protein: CASSLGWAEQYL.

Note on this clonotype: A much larger clone lies one base from this, so it may be a read error. This chain joins TRBV19 and TRBJ1-2; no firm D call. CDR1 is LNHDA and CDR2 is SQIVND in the germline V gene (reference sequence). The CDR3 consists of 10 residues. CDR3 coding DNA: TGTGCCAGTGGAAACTTTGGCTACACCTTC. Protein: CASGNFGYTF.

Notes on this clonotype: Given a much more abundant clone one base away, this may be a read error. V usage is TRBV11-2 and J usage is TRBJ1-3; D is undetermined. Germline V gene lookup returns CDR1 SGHAT and CDR2 FQNNGV. The CDR3 is 11 amino acids. The CDR3 region is CASRFGSTIYF. The CDR3 bases are TGTGCCAGCAGGTTTGGAAGCACCATATATTTT. The full variable domain, completed using reference TRBV11-2 and TRBJ1-3, is EAGVAQSPRYKIIEKRQSVAFWCNPISGHATLYWYQQILGQGPKLLIQFQNNGVVDDSQLPKDRFSAERLKGVDSTLKIQPAKLEDSAVYLCASRFGSTIYFGEGSWLTVV.

In its sample, this clonotype ranks as medium-sized (0.01 to 0.1%). The rearrangement uses TRBV28 and TRBJ1-5, with D perhaps TRBD1 (6 bases). This CDR3 spans 14 amino acids. The germline gives CDR1 MDHEN, CDR2 SYDVKM. The CDR3 is CAIGGLRSNQPQHF. The CDR3 DNA reads as TGTGCTATCGGGGGGCTACGGAGCAATCAGCCCCAGCATTTT. Full variable domain (outside the CDR3, taken from reference TRBV28 and TRBJ1-5): DVKVTQSSRYLVKRTGEKVFLECVQDMDHENMFWYRQDPGLGLRLIYFSYDVKMKEKGDIPEGYSVSREKKERFSLILESASTNQTSMYLCAIGGLRSNQPQHFGDGTRLSIL.

This clonotype is deemed medium-sized. The chain couples TRBV12-3 or TRBV12-4 to TRBJ1-4, with D uncertain. Between the trimmed V and J ends, which lost 6 bases and 5 bases, there was a span of 7 bases. The CDR3 is 12 amino acids. The CDR3 DNA reads TGTGCCAGCAGCTCTCACAATGAAAAACTGTTTTTT. This translates into CASSSHNEKLFF.

V is TRBV6-6 and J is TRBJ1-6; D not resolved. This CDR3 spans 12 amino acids. V dropped 0 bases and J dropped 8 bases, with 2 bases sitting between them. Germline CDR1 is MNHNY and CDR2 is SVGAGI (reference sequence). CDR3 DNA: TGTGCCAGCAGTTACTCGGATTCACCCCTCCACTTT. Amino acid sequence: CASSYSDSPLHF.

A remark on this clonotype: With a much larger clone just one base away, this may be a read error. The chain is built from TRBV6-4 and TRBJ1-1; a weak D match, TRBD1 (6 bases). The V gene's germline CDR1 is MRHNA and CDR2 SNTAGT. This CDR3 has 13 residues. The V and J ends lost 3 bases and 5 bases respectively, with 10 bases between them. CDR3 bases: TGTGCCAGCAGTGAGACAGGATTGACTGAAGCTTTCTTT. Its translation is CASSETGLTEAFF.

This clonotype rates as medium-sized (0.01 to 0.1%). This sequence joins TRBV19 and TRBJ2-5, with D perhaps TRBD1 or TRBD2 (5 bases each). In germline, CDR1 is LNHDA, CDR2 SQIVND (reference sequence). V was clipped by 3 bases and J by 9 bases, with 17 bases between them. This CDR3 is 14 amino acids long. The CDR3 nucleotides read TGTGCCAGTAGTATGGGACGGCATGGCGGGTCCCAGTACTTC. It translates to CASSMGRHGGSQYF.

Concerning this clonotype: A single base separates this from a much larger clone, so it may be a read error. This chain links TRBV6-2 or TRBV6-3 with TRBJ1-6; D gene ambiguous. In germline, CDR1 is MNHEY, CDR2 SVGEGT. CDR3 length: 16 amino acids. For the CDR3, the DNA is TGTGCCAGCAGTTACTCACTGGCCGGATTCGGGTCACCCATCCACTTT. Residues: CASSYSLAGFGSPIHF.

This clonotype was detected ten times or more. The gene calls are TRBV11-2 and TRBJ2-5, with D unclear. Trimming cost V 5 bases and J 3 bases, with 10 bases left between them. Per the germline V gene, CDR1 is SGHAT and CDR2 is FQNNGV. CDR3 length equals 13 residues. CDR3 residues: CASSPHVEETQYF. The CDR3 DNA follows: TGTGCCAGCAGCCCACATGTCGAAGAGACCCAGTACTTC.

In regard to this clonotype: With a much larger clone just one base away, this may be a read error. J is TRBJ1-6 and V is TRBV6-2 or TRBV6-3; D is possibly TRBD1 (5 bases). This CDR3 has 16 residues. Germline CDR1 MNHEY, CDR2 SVGEGT. V was trimmed by 10 bases and J by 10 bases, leaving 26 bases between them. The CDR3 sequence is CAIRPLSMGGGSPLHF. In nucleotides, the CDR3 is TGTGCCATCAGGCCTCTCTCAATGGGGGGTGGGTCACCCCTCCACTTT.

For this clonotype: This may arise from a read error, as a much more abundant clone is one base away. J is TRBJ1-6 and V is TRBV6-2 or TRBV6-3; tentative D call: TRBD1 (5 bases). CDR3 size: 12 residues. CDR1 is MNHEY and CDR2 is SVGEGT in the germline V gene. The CDR3 spells CASSSGNSPLYF. CDR3 DNA sequence: TGTGCCAGCAGTTCAGGGAATTCACCCCTCTACTTT.

This chain uses TRBV7-9 with TRBJ2-5; 7 nucleotides agree with TRBD1. The CDR3 consists of 16 residues. The germline CDR1 and CDR2 sequences are SEHNR and FQNEAQ (reference sequence). Trimming cost V 6 bases and J 2 bases; bases outside gene matches: 12. The CDR3 region is CASSSRTGVGQETQYF. DNA of the CDR3: TGTGCCAGCAGTTCTAGGACAGGCGTCGGGCAAGAGACCCAGTACTTC.

A few counts support this clonotype. The junction shows a germline mismatch at one end, possibly a read error. The V and J genes are TRBV20-1 and TRBJ1-1; the match to TRBD1 covers 9 bases. This CDR3 is 15 amino acids long. The germline CDR1 and CDR2 sequences are DFQATT and SNEGSKA (reference sequence). CDR3 nucleotides: TGCAGTGCTAGATCGCCGGACAGGGGAAACACTGAAGCTTGCTTT. It specifies CSARSPDRGNTEACF.

The sample holds a few counts of this clonotype. The rearrangement links TRBV27 to TRBJ1-1; TRBD1 aligns across 8 bases. V was clipped by 1 base and J by 2 bases; unmatched bases: 6. Per the germline V gene, CDR1 is MNHEY and CDR2 is SMNVEV (reference sequence). CDR3 size: 16 residues. The DNA for the CDR3 is TGTGCCAGCAGTTTATACCCAGGGGGCGTAAACACTGAAGCTTTCTTT. Translating it yields CASSLYPGGVNTEAFF.

V is TRBV18 and J is TRBJ2-7; 10 nucleotides align to TRBD2. Germline CDR1 is KGHSH and CDR2 is LQKENI. This CDR3 has 14 amino acids. The V and J ends lost 4 bases and 6 bases, in that order; junction bases with no gene match: 6. CDR3: CASSLAGGGREQYF. For the CDR3, the DNA is TGTGCCAGCTCACTAGCGGGAGGAGGGCGCGAGCAGTACTTC.

A word on this clonotype: A much more abundant neighbour one base away suggests this may be a read error. This chain connects TRBV24-1 to TRBJ1-1; D remains ambiguous. This CDR3 spans 13 amino acids. The germline V gene encodes CDR1 KGHDR and CDR2 SFDVKD. CDR3: CASRGSGGTEAFF. In DNA form, the CDR3 reads TGTGCCTCCAGAGGATCGGGAGGTACTGAAGCTTTCTTT.

In its sample, this clonotype was seen many times. This sequence joins TRBV12-3 or TRBV12-4 and TRBJ1-1; D gene unclear. V shed 5 bases and J shed 5 bases, with 12 bases lying between them. The CDR3 has 13 residues. The CDR3: CASSLSLRTEAFF. CDR3 in DNA: TGTGCCAGCAGTCTTTCCCTAAGAACTGAAGCTTTCTTT.

The V gene is TRBV7-9, the J gene TRBJ2-5; 12 bases align to TRBD2. V was clipped by 3 bases and J by 1 base; unmatched bases: 9. Germline V gene lookup returns CDR1 SEHNR and CDR2 FQNEAQ (reference sequence). There are 18 residues in the CDR3. The CDR3 DNA is TGTGCCAGCAGCTTTAGACTAGCGGGAGTGGGAGGCCAAGAGACCCAGTACTTC. The encoded protein is CASSFRLAGVGGQETQYF.